Here is one TCR beta chain with its context. No antigen is known for it. The sample holds no much larger clone one base away, and base qualities are not on file. This specimen comes from a study of shared clonotypes between healthy human individuals (dated by TCRdb to between 2020 and 2021). About the study as a whole: The cohort included three men and a couple of women between 18 and 49 years of age. The study deeply sequenced blood TCR repertoires of about five healthy adults to estimate repertoire size and the extent of clonotype sharing between individuals. For each donor, CD4 naive and CD4 memory were each run on three plates, CD8 naive on two plates, and CD8 memory on one plate. Different laboratories and diverse techniques were used to prepare libraries and sequence TCR repertoires, to increase sequencing depth and limit assay-specific biases. Per donor, leukapheresis produced somewhere between about 0.85 and 8.9 billion PBMCs.

Using the deep immunoSEQ assay, TCR CDR3 regions were amplified from genomic DNA by multiplex PCR. Genomic DNA extracted from each cell subset was distributed evenly over all wells of several immunoSEQ 96-well plates, and each plate served as one replicate. For sorted subsets, each replicate PCR was loaded with roughly 0.2 ug genomic DNA, equivalent to some 31,000 T cell genomes. The purified libraries were quantified using a Qubit 3.0 fluorometer, sized with a Bioanalyzer 2100, and then quantified again using the KAPA Library Quantification kit. Each immunoSEQ 96-well plate was sequenced on its own single-read 150-cycle Illumina NextSeq 550 flow cell. The authors' pipeline ran thus. Because the immunoSEQ output included only junctional sequences and no quality scores, the filtering could not be the same as the filtering used for full-length reads. To assign V/J genes and CDR3, sequences were annotated against IMGT germline references using PyIR, a Python wrapper for IgBLAST v1.9. Reads were filtered out if the reads had weak V/J assignments (E-value above 1e-6), no CDR3, stop codons, out-of-frame junctions, or ambiguous translated residues. V3J clonotypes were defined by identical inferred V gene, J gene, and CDR3 amino acid sequence. Percentage overlap between repertoires was computed as shared unique clonotypes divided by the size of the smaller repertoire. RTK rarefaction, the Chao1 estimator, and Recon v2.1 estimates of unobserved clonotypes were used to assess repertoire richness. Generation probabilities were computed with OLGA for all TCRbeta clonotypes obtained by the gDNA method from four donors. Here the immuneACCESS table is served through TCRdb, limited to in-frame sequences with V and J called. Missing clones are a known gap in these copies; in checked studies unresolved V genes cover under half, and the rest lacks a known reason. The V and J calls and clone size come from that table; D and trimming were worked out from the DNA. The sample profile shows about a million clones; 70% to 85% of them were found once. Together, the top ten hold about 0.94% of the sample.

The investigation overall reported the following: The genetic and exposure-history diversity represented was limited by the small number of donors. Rarefaction of sorted-subset datasets indicated incomplete sequencing despite the large sequencing depth. Compared with non-shared clonotypes, clonotypes shared by all four sorted-subset donors had higher generation probabilities. Sampling was restricted to blood, and TCR repertoires in tissues likely differ from the TCR repertoires found in blood. Across four donors, around 5% of naive CD4, roughly 3.5% of naive CD8, under 2.5% of memory CD4, and about 0.44% of memory CD8 clonotypes were shared. Pairwise subsampling led to the expectation that sequencing depth would affect the degree of clonotype sharing among donors. Naive subsets generally had larger estimated clonotype richness than memory subsets did.

Including cysteine and phenylalanine, the CDR3 has 14 amino acids. Just the 42-base CDR3 DNA is kept, in frame starting at base 1. The germline V gene encodes CDR1 MNHNY and CDR2 SVGAGI (reference sequence). Unmatched junction bases come to 0, with V trimmed by 0 bases and J by 3 bases. Healthy HIV-negative adults with no recently reported acute infections or vaccinations were included as donors. All donors were Caucasian adults living in Nashville, Tennessee, USA. CD4+ T cells were enriched by magnetic negative selection, after which naive cells were positively selected on CD45RA and the negative fraction was taken as the memory subset. After blood collection by leukapheresis, PBMCs were isolated using Ficoll-Histopaque density gradient centrifugation and then cryopreserved in the vapor phase of liquid nitrogen. Analytical flow cytometry was used to check the purity and quantity of every magnetically sorted T cell population. Genomic DNA was isolated from each sorted fraction and quantified by UV absorbance on a Nanodrop 2000c.

The TCR comes from a man between 18 and 29 years old in good health. Some clones in this sample may be carry-over from other donors' samples. The V and J genes are TRBV6-6 and TRBJ2-3; 7 nucleotides in the junction match TRBD1. The sample comprised memory CD4+ T cells from PBMCs. The cell subset or site tag for this specimen amounts to: CD45RA-negative fraction. For the CDR3, the sequence is CASSYSTGTDTQYF. The DNA sequence is as follows: TGTGCCAGCAGTTACTCGACAGGGACAGATACGCAGTATTTT.